What follows are 23 T cell receptor beta chains derived from one specimen sequenced in a study of vaccination effects on CD4 cells after COVID-19. Expansion of antigen-specific CD4+ T cells with viral peptide pools was carried out by the ViraFEST assay before sequencing. Culture lasted 10 days before CD4+ T cell isolation. Repertoires were generated with immunoSEQ multiplex PCR, while TCRdb's copy carries only in-frame clones and drops some. This sample has some 11,000 clones; about three quarters occur once, and the top ten carry more than 20%. Antigens of these TCRs are unknown. This sample comprised CD4+ T cells from PBMCs cultured with HCoV-229E spike peptides, obtained before COVID-19 vaccination. Source of these receptors: a human donor who received a COVID-19 vaccine.

The V gene is TRBV2, the J gene TRBJ1-3; 8 bases are shared with TRBD1. CDR1 and CDR2 from the germline V gene are SNHLY and FYNNEI. The junction had 6 bases not matched to a gene; V was cut back by 3 bases and J by 8 bases. The CDR3 totals 14 residues. The CDR3 is CASSDGRGLDTIYF. In nucleotides, the CDR3 is TGTGCCAGCAGTGACGGCAGGGGGCTTGACACCATATATTTT.

The chain is built from TRBV30 and TRBJ2-7, with a weak D call TRBD2 (6 bases). The CDR3 spans 12 residues. The V end was cut by 6 bases, the J end by 3 bases, with 12 bases between. Germline V gene sequence: CDR1 GTSNPN, CDR2 SVGIG (reference sequence). The CDR3 DNA follows: TGTGCCTGTGACGGGGGAGGCTACGAGCAGTACTTC. It specifies CACDGGGYEQYF.

The V and J genes are TRBV18 and TRBJ2-5; 7 bases are shared with TRBD2. The V gene's germline CDR1 is KGHSH and CDR2 LQKENI. The CDR3 has 18 amino acids. J gave up 0 bases and V 5 bases, and 15 bases lay outside the gene matches. The CDR3 sequence is CASSGPGVYGRNQETQYF. CDR3 nucleotides: TGTGCCAGCTCAGGACCGGGTGTTTACGGGAGGAACCAAGAGACCCAGTACTTC.

This clone was observed once. The chain couples TRBV30 to TRBJ1-2, with TRBD1 as a possible D gene (5 bases). CDR1 GTSNPN and CDR2 SVGIG come from the germline V gene (reference sequence). V dropped 5 bases and J dropped 8 bases, with 18 bases sitting between them. This CDR3 is built from 13 residues. The CDR3 spells CAWSRDRPRGYTF. CDR3 in DNA: TGTGCCTGGTCCCGGGACCGCCCCCGGGGCTACACCTTC.

The chain has TRBV4-1 and TRBJ2-5; 9 nucleotides agree with TRBD2. The CDR3 extends over 16 amino acids. The germline V gene encodes CDR1 MGHRA and CDR2 YSYEKL. V shed 4 bases, J shed 4 bases, and the junction held 10 bases outside the gene matches. In DNA, the CDR3 is TGCGCCAGCAGCCCCCTCGGAAGTAGCGGGAGAGAGACCCAGTACTTC. Protein product: CASSPLGSSGRETQYF.

This chain joins TRBV28 and TRBJ1-2, with a tentative D call TRBD1 (5 bases). Trimming pared 6 bases from V and 2 bases from J, leaving 7 bases between. CDR3 size: 12 residues. Germline assignment: CDR1 MDHEN and CDR2 SYDVKM. In nucleotides, the CDR3 is TGTGCCAGCAGGACAGTCAACTATGGCTACACCTTC. It encodes CASRTVNYGYTF.

The CDR3 loop is CASSLLAGVGNEQFF. The CDR3 DNA reads as TGTGCCAGCAGTTTGCTGGCGGGAGTAGGTAATGAGCAGTTCTTC. This chain links TRBV28 with TRBJ2-1, with 7 nucleotides matching TRBD2. J was trimmed by 7 bases and V by 3 bases; bases with no gene match: 9. CDR1 is MDHEN and CDR2 is SYDVKM in the germline V gene. CDR3 size: 15 residues.

The V and J genes are TRBV6-2 or TRBV6-3 and TRBJ2-5, with a tentative D call TRBD2 (7 bases). Per germline, CDR1 MNHEY and CDR2 SVGEGT. The CDR3 sequence is 14 residues long. V lost 5 bases, J lost 5 bases, and 15 bases lay in between. CDR3 sequence: CASSLSGGQETQYF. The CDR3 DNA is TGTGCCAGCAGTCTATCGGGGGGCCAGGAGACCCAGTACTTC.

The rearrangement uses TRBV28 and TRBJ2-2; 10 nucleotides align to TRBD1. Germline V gives CDR1 MDHEN, CDR2 SYDVKM. V trimming: 1 base; J trimming: 7 bases; junction bases outside the gene matches: 12. This CDR3 has 18 amino acids. The chain's CDR3 is CASSLSPLDRGRNGELFF. The CDR3 coding sequence is TGTGCCAGCAGTTTATCCCCTTTAGACAGGGGGCGAAACGGGGAGCTGTTTTTT.

The rearrangement joins TRBV6-5 to TRBJ1-4, with D possibly TRBD1 on 6 matching bases. The germline V gene encodes CDR1 MNHEY and CDR2 SVGAGI. The V end was cut by 5 bases, the J end by 5 bases, with 15 bases between. The CDR3 runs 15 residues. This CDR3 is CASSRTGNMNEKLFF. The CDR3 DNA sequence: TGTGCCAGCAGTCGAACAGGGAACATGAATGAAAAACTGTTTTTT.

V and J are TRBV28 and TRBJ1-3; the D is unclear. CDR3 length: 15 residues. The germline gives CDR1 MDHEN, CDR2 SYDVKM. V lost 6 bases and J 0 bases, leaving 12 bases between the germline ends. This CDR3 is CASSGPGSSGNTIYF. The CDR3 DNA is TGTGCCAGCAGCGGCCCGGGAAGCTCTGGAAACACCATATATTTT.

The chain's CDR3 is CASGTGAGKYNEQFF. CDR3 nucleotides: TGCGCCAGTGGGACGGGAGCAGGGAAGTACAATGAGCAGTTCTTC. The genes are TRBV5-1 and TRBJ2-1, with TRBD2 as a possible D gene (6 bases). Trimming removed 8 bases at V and 4 bases at J, with 19 bases between. Germline loops: CDR1 SGHRS, CDR2 YFSETQ. This CDR3 has 15 residues.

This chain uses TRBV4-1 with TRBJ1-2; a possible D gene is TRBD1 (6 bases). Trimming took off 0 bases at V and 6 bases at J, with 14 bases between the two ends. Per the germline V gene, CDR1 is MGHRA and CDR2 is YSYEKL. The CDR3 totals 15 residues. The CDR3 DNA is TGCGCCAGCAGCCAAGATTCGGGGGGCTTCGATGGCTACACCTTC. Its protein is CASSQDSGGFDGYTF.

The chain links TRBV2 to TRBJ1-5; D unresolved. In germline, CDR1 is SNHLY, CDR2 FYNNEI. The CDR3 has 13 amino acids. Trimming removed 8 bases at V and 4 bases at J, with 12 bases between. DNA of the CDR3: TGTGCCAGCGATCTCTCTGAGAATCAGCCCCAGCATTTT. Translating gives CASDLSENQPQHF.

The rearrangement links TRBV30 to TRBJ2-1; 9 bases are shared with TRBD2. Germline assignment: CDR1 GTSNPN and CDR2 SVGIG (reference sequence). The V and J ends lost 0 bases and 5 bases, in that order; junction bases with no gene match: 5. This CDR3 contains 15 residues. Written as DNA, the CDR3 is TGTGCCTGGAGTGTTGGTAGCGGGGGCAACAATGAGCAGTTCTTC. Amino acid sequence: CAWSVGSGGNNEQFF.

V gene TRBV28 combines with J gene TRBJ1-1; D is unresolved. Trimming took off 10 bases at V and 4 bases at J, with 13 bases between the two ends. CDR3 size: 12 residues. Germline assignment: CDR1 MDHEN and CDR2 SYDVKM. CDR3 in amino acids: CATIQPRTEAFF. As DNA, the CDR3 is TGTGCCACCATCCAACCCCGCACTGAAGCTTTCTTT.

This clone turned up a few times. V usage is TRBV18 and J usage is TRBJ1-1; the D gene is possibly TRBD1 (5 bases). Looked up from germline, CDR1 is KGHSH and CDR2 is LQKENI. This CDR3 contains 16 residues. Trimming pared 2 bases from V and 0 bases from J, leaving 13 bases between. The CDR3 protein is CASSPSPGPMNTEAFF. The CDR3 coding sequence is TGTGCCAGCTCACCATCCCCAGGGCCAATGAACACTGAAGCTTTCTTT.

The chain recombines TRBV5-8 with TRBJ1-2; 8 nucleotides line up with TRBD1. The V gene end was trimmed by 3 bases and the J gene end by 3 bases; junction bases not matched to a gene: 4. Germline loops: CDR1 SGHTS, CDR2 YDEGEE. The CDR3 totals 14 residues. CDR3 DNA sequence: TGTGCCAGCAGCTCGGGGGGACAGGACTATGGCTACACCTTC. Its translation is CASSSGGQDYGYTF. The variable domain in full, completed from reference TRBV5-8 and TRBJ1-2, reads EAGVTQSPTHLIKTRGQQATLRCSPISGHTSVYWYQQALGLGLQFLLWYDEGEERNRGNFPPRFSGRQFPNYSSELNVNALELEDSALYLCASSSGGQDYGYTFGSGTRLTVV.

The V call is TRBV6-5, the J call TRBJ2-5, with 8 bases fitting TRBD1. The ends lost 11 bases at V and 10 bases at J; junction bases unmatched: 12. Per the germline V gene, CDR1 is MNHEY and CDR2 is SVGAGI. This CDR3 is 12 amino acids long. CDR3 residues: CAESGTGGVQYF. The DNA for the CDR3 is TGTGCCGAGTCGGGGACAGGAGGTGTCCAGTACTTC.

In DNA, the CDR3 is TGTGCCAGCATCCCCAGCGGGGGGCAGGCCGAGCAGTACTTC. Translating gives CASIPSGGQAEQYF. The rearrangement uses TRBV6-5 and TRBJ2-7, with TRBD2 matching over 9 bases. The CDR3 is made up of 14 amino acids. The V gene's germline CDR1 is MNHEY and CDR2 SVGAGI. Unmatched junction bases numbered 10, after V lost 7 bases and J lost 6 bases.

This clone was observed a handful of times. V gene TRBV4-2 combines with J gene TRBJ2-5; either TRBD1 or TRBD2 may fit D (5 bases each). Germline CDR1 is LGHNA and CDR2 is YNFKEQ. The CDR3 is 17 residues long. Trimming left V 0 bases short and J 5 bases short, with 19 bases between. The chain's CDR3 is CASSQDASGRTRETQYF. In DNA form, the CDR3 reads TGTGCCAGCAGCCAAGACGCTTCGGGGCGGACCCGGGAGACCCAGTACTTC.

This clone was counted a single time. This chain links TRBV3-1 (or the pseudogene TRBV3-2) with TRBJ1-5; 7 nucleotides match TRBD1. This CDR3 is 13 amino acids long. From germline, CDR1 is LGHDT and CDR2 YNNKEL (reference sequence). Trimming took 5 bases from V and 4 from J; bases not matched to a gene: 2. CDR3 protein: CASSSTGNQPQHF. CDR3 coding DNA: TGTGCCAGCAGCTCGACAGGGAATCAGCCCCAGCATTTT.

J is TRBJ2-2 and V is TRBV7-2; D unclear. CDR3 length equals 16 residues. V shed 5 bases and J shed 0 bases, with 13 bases lying between them. Germline V gene sequence: CDR1 SGHTA, CDR2 FQGNSA. CDR3 nucleotides: TGTGCCAGCAGCCCCAACGCGCCCACGAACACCGGGGAGCTGTTTTTT. Translation: CASSPNAPTNTGELFF.